This record concerns one T cell receptor beta chain sequence. This clonotype has just a few counts. There is no known antigen for this receptor. It has no much larger one-base neighbor in the sample; base qualities were not kept. Every donor was a healthy Caucasian. Three pairs of female monozygotic twins, all aged roughly 18 to 29 years, were included in the twin cohort. Positive isolation kits from Invitrogen were used to isolate CD4+ and CD8+ T cell populations. These data come from a study of identical twins (dated by TCRdb to the mid-2010s). A note on the overall study: To test whether fetal clonotypes persist, the study used deep sequencing on TCR alpha and beta repertoires from monozygotic twins, unrelated adults of various ages, and cord blood. To rule out contamination, replicate twin experiments were performed at different times with different library preparation protocols.

Here is what the overall study found, with its caveats: A weaker excess of twin sharing was found in beta out-of-frame sequences because the signal-to-noise ratio was lowered by fewer shared sequences. Invariant T cells such as MAIT and iNKT could partly confound zero-insertion analyses, although diverse VJ usage argued against such confounding for most clonotypes. Conclusions relied on cross-sectional statistical analysis, since the same donors could not be followed over many years. Out-of-frame TCR alpha sharing in monozygotic twins was systematically underestimated by recombination models, whereas sharing between unrelated individuals was in agreement with the recombination models. Abundant cord blood beta clonotypes carried fewer insertions; young adult naive repertoires showed a weaker similar trend, while memory repertoires showed none. Compared with coincidental sharing between unrelated individuals, an excess of low generation-probability sequences was observed among out-of-frame TCR alpha sequences shared between twins.

The CDR3 runs 16 amino acids, cysteine and phenylalanine included. Of the read, only the CDR3 DNA is kept; its 48 bases are in frame from base 1. The germline V gene encodes CDR1 SGHRS and CDR2 YFSETQ. V has 1 base trimmed and J has 2 bases trimmed; junction bases matching no gene number 5. To prepare the library, 5' RACE was applied. The sequencing machine was an Illumina HiSeq 2000. Template switching added a universal primer binding site, and the final cDNA carried a unique molecular identifier that allowed TCR cDNA molecules to be counted accurately. Specific primers in the conserved constant-segment region were used to synthesize first-strand cDNA for the TCR alpha and beta chains. Each cDNA library was double barcoded, with a SMART-Mk sample barcode plus Illumina barcodes, to control for contamination. TruSeq adapter sequences, together with Illumina sample barcodes, were added in two successive PCR steps. The Illumina HiSeq platform was used with custom primers to sequence TCR alpha and beta cDNA libraries. Regarding the original processing steps: MiGEC processed the raw reads to extract unique molecular identifiers, while MiXCR was used to determine the CDR3 positions. Recombination models were inferred per individual with the repgenHMM and IGoR tools using an EM algorithm. The analysis of shared clonotypes was done with the tcR package in R, with sharing normalized by the product of cloneset sizes. Out-of-frame nonproductive sequences were analyzed to study raw recombination free of thymic and clonal selection effects. TCRdb cleaned the public reads at Q25 with fastp, built clones with MiXCR and kept in-frame beta chains. Identical CDR3 proteins give one entry, which carries the most common genes and DNA. The V and J calls and clone size come from TCRdb's table, not from the authors' own analysis. Here the sample has approximately 550,000 distinct CDR3 sequences; about a fifth occur a single time. The top ten hold approximately 0.52% of the sample.

In addition, the sample was reused for a study of yellow fever vaccine responses in identical twins. The other study reports the following: According to the authors, in identical twins the way T cells responded to vaccination appeared partly convergent and partly personalized. In the study, vaccine-responding T cell clones were precisely tracked in identical twins.

The receptor was derived from a woman between 18 and 29 years old in good health. The sequence is built from TRBV5-1 and TRBJ2-2; the junction holds 7 bases that match TRBD2. What was sequenced was CD4+ T cells sorted from blood. Here is the DNA: TGCGCCAGCAGCTTGACCCCAGCGGGAAACACCGGGGAGCTGTTTTTT. It translates to CASSLTPAGNTGELFF.